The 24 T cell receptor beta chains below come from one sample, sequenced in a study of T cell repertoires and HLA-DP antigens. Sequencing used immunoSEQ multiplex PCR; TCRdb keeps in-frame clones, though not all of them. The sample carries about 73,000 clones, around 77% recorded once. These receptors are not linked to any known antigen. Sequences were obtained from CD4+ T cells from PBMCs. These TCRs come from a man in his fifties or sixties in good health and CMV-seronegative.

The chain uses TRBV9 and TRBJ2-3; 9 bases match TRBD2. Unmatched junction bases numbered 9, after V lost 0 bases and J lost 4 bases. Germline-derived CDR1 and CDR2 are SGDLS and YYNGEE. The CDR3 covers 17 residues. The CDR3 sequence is CASSVDGRSGSADTQYF. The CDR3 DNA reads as TGTGCCAGCAGCGTAGATGGCCGTAGCGGGAGCGCAGATACGCAGTATTTT.

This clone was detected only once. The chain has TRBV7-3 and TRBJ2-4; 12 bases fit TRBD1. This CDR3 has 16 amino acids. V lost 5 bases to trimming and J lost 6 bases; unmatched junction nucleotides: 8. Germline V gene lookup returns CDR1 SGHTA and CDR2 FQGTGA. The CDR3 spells CASSPGTGGAGNIQYF. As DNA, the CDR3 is TGTGCCAGCAGCCCCGGGACAGGGGGCGCCGGAAACATTCAGTACTTC. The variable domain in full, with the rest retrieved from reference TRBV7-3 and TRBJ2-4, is GAGVSQTPSNKVTEKGKYVELRCDPISGHTALYWYRQSLGQGPEFLIYFQGTGAADDSGLPNDRFFAVRPEGSVSTLKIQRTERGDSAVYLCASSPGTGGAGNIQYFGAGTRLSVL.

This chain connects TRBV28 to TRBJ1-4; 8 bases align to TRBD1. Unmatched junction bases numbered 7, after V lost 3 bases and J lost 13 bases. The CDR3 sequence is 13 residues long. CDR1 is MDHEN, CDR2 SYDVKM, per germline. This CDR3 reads CASSFGTGIRLFF. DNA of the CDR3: TGTGCCAGCAGTTTCGGGACAGGAATAAGACTGTTTTTT.

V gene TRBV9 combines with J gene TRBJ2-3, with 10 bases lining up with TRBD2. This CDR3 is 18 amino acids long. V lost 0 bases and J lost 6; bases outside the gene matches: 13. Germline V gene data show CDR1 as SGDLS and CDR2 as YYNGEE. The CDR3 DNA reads TGTGCCAGCAGCGTAGATAGCGGGAGGCCCCCAAGCGTGGATACGCAGTATTTT. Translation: CASSVDSGRPPSVDTQYF.

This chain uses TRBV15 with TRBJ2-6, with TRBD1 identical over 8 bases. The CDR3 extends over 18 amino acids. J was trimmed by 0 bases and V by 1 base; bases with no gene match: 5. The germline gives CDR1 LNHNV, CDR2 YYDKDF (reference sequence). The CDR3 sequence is CATSRADRGPSGANVLTF. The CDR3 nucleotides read TGTGCCACCAGCAGAGCCGACAGGGGTCCCTCTGGGGCCAACGTCCTGACTTTC.

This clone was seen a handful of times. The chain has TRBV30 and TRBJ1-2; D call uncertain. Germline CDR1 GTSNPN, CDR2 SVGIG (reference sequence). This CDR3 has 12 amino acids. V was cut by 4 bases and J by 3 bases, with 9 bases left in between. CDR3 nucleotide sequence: TGTGCCTGGATGAACACATACTATGGCTACACCTTC. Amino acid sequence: CAWMNTYYGYTF.

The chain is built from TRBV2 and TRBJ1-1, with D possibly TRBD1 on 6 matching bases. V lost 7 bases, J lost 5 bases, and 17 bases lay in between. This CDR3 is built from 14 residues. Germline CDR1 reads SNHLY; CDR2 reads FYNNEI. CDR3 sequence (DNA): TGTGCCAGCACCTTCCAGGGGATGGAGACTGAAGCTTTCTTT. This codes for CASTFQGMETEAFF.

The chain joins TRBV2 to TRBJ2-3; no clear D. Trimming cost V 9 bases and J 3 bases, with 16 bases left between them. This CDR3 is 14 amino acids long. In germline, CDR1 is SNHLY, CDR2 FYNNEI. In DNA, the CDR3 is TGTGCCAGTAGGACGGACCTAGGGACAGATACGCAGTATTTT. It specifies CASRTDLGTDTQYF.

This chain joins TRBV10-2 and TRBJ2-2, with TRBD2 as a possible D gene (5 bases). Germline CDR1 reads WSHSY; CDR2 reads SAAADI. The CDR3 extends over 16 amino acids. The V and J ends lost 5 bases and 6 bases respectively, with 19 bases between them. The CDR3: CASSHLPWGASGELFF. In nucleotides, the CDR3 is TGCGCCAGCAGTCATCTACCCTGGGGAGCCTCCGGGGAGCTGTTTTTT.

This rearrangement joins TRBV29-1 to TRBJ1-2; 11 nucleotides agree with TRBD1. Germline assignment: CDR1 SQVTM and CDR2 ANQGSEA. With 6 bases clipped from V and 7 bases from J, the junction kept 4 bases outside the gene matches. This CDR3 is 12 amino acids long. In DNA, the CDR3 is TGCAGCGTGGAGGACAGGGGGCTTGGCTACACCTTC. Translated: CSVEDRGLGYTF.

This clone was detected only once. This chain's CDR3 is CASSSTTRTNTGELFF. The CDR3 DNA follows: TGTGCCAGCAGCTCAACGACTAGGACGAACACCGGGGAGCTGTTTTTT. V and J are TRBV9 and TRBJ2-2; a possible D gene is TRBD2 (6 bases). V lost 4 bases, J lost 0 bases, and 13 bases lay in between. In germline, CDR1 is SGDLS, CDR2 YYNGEE. CDR3 length: 16 amino acids.

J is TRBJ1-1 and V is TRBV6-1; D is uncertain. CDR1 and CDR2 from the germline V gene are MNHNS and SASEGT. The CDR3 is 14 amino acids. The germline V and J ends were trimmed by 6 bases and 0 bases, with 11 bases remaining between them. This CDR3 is CASSLRTVNTEAFF. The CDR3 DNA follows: TGTGCCAGCAGCCTACGGACGGTGAACACTGAAGCTTTCTTT.

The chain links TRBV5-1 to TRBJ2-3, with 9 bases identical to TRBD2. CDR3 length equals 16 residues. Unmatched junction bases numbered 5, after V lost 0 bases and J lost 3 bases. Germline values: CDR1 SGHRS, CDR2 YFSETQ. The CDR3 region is CASSLDGGGATDTQYF. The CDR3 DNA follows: TGCGCCAGCAGCTTGGACGGCGGGGGGGCAACAGATACGCAGTATTTT.

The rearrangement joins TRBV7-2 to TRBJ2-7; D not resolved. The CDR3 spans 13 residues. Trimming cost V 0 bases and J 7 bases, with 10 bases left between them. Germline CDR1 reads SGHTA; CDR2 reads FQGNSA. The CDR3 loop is CASSLAPPGEQYV. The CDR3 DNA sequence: TGTGCCAGCAGCTTAGCCCCCCCCGGAGAGCAGTACGTC.

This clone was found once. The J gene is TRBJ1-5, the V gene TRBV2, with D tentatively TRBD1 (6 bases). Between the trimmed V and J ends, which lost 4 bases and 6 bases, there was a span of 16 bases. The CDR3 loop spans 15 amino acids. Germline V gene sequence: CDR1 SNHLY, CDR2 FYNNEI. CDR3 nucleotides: TGTGCCAGCAGTGGGGCCCCGCAGGGGAGTCAGCCCCAGCATTTT. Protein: CASSGAPQGSQPQHF. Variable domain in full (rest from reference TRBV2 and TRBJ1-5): EPEVTQTPSHQVTQMGQEVILRCVPISNHLYFYWYRQILGQKVEFLVSFYNNEISEKSEIFDDQFSVERPDGSNFTLKIRSTKLEDSAMYFCASSGAPQGSQPQHFGDGTRLSIL.

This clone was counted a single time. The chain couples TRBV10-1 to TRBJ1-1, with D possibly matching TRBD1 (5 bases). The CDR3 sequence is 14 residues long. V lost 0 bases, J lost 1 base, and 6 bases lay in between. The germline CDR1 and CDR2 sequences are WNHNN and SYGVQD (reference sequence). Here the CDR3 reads CASSESGTNTEAFF. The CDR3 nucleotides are TGCGCCAGCAGTGAGTCGGGGACGAACACTGAAGCTTTCTTT.

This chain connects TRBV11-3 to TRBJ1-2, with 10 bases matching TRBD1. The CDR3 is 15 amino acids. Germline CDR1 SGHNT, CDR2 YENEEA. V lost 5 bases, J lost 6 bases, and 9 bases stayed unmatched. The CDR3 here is CASSIRQGASDGYTF. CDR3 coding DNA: TGTGCCAGCAGCATTCGACAGGGGGCTTCGGATGGCTACACCTTC.

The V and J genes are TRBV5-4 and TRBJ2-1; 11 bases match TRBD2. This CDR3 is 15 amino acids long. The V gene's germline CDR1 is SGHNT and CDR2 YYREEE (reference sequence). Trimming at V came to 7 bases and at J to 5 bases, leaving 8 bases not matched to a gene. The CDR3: CASGPGTSGNNEQFF. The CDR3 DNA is TGTGCCAGCGGCCCAGGGACTAGCGGTAACAATGAGCAGTTCTTC.

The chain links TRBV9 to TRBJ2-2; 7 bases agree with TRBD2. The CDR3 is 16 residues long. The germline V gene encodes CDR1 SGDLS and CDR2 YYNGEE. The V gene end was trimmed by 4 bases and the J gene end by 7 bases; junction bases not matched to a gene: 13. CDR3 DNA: TGTGCCAGCAGCCCCACCCGGGGAGGGTTCGGCGGGGAGCTGTTTTTT. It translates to CASSPTRGGFGGELFF.

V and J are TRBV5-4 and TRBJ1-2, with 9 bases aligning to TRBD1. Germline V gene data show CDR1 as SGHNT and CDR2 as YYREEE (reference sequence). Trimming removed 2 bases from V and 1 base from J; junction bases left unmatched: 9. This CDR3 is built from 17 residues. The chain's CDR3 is CASSLPGQGALNYGYTF. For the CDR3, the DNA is TGTGCCAGCAGCTTACCGGGACAGGGCGCCCTTAACTATGGCTACACCTTC.

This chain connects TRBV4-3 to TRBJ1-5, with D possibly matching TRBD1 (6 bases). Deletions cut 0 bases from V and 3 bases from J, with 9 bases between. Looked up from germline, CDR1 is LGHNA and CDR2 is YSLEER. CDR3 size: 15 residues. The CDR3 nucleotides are TGCGCCAGCAGCCAAGACAGGGGCCTCAATCAGCCCCAGCATTTT. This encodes CASSQDRGLNQPQHF.

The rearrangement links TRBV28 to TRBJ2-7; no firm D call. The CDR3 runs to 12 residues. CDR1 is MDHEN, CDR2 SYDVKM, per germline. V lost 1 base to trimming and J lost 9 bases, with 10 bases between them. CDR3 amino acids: CASSLSARAQYF. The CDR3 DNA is TGTGCCAGCAGTTTATCGGCCCGGGCGCAGTACTTC.

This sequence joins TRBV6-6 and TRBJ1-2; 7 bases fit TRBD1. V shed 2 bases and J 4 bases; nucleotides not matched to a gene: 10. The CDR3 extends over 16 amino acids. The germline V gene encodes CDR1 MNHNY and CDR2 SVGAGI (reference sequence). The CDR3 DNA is TGTGCCAGCAGTTACAAGGGGGACAGTGAAACCTATGGCTACACCTTC. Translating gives CASSYKGDSETYGYTF.

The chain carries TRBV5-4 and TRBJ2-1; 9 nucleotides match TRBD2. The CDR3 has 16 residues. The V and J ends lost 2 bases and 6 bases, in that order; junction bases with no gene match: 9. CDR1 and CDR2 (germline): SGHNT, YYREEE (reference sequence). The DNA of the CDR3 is TGTGCCAGCAGCTTTAGCGGGGGATGGACACGCAATGAGCAGTTCTTC. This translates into CASSFSGGWTRNEQFF.